The entry that follows covers one T cell receptor beta chain sequence. Its target is unknown. It was from 20,000 to 1,000,000 sorted cells, with 10%, 30% or 50% RNA, that naive CD8 libraries came. Sorting recovered naive CD8 T cells on a CD8+CD4-CCR7+CD45RA+ profile. CDR1 is SGHAT and CDR2 is FQNNGV in the germline V gene. This CDR3 comprises 14 residues. Trimming removed 0 bases at V and 10 bases at J, with 15 bases between. The sample originates from a study of molecular identifiers for immune sequencing clone quantification. Both previously described methods and listed TCR primers were employed to make bulk TCR libraries. TCRdb reanalysed the PCR reads using MiXCR and keeps one entry per CDR3 protein. The sample shows 85,000 to 120,000 distinct CDR3 sequences, about 35% of them seen only once. Study outcomes and limitations: Whereas naive cells kept under 1% of molecules in clones above 20 RNA copies, such clones held over 97% in effectors.

The V gene is TRBV11-2, the J gene TRBJ1-1; D remains unclear. The TCR was taken from a human donor in good health. Some libraries in this study had Jurkat cell RNA spiked in. The source material was naive CD8+ T cells from blood, with Jurkat cell RNA spiked in. Stated subset: FACS-sorted CD8+CD4-CCR7+CD45RA+ naive T cells. The CDR3 here is CASSLDQLQNGAFF. Written as DNA, the CDR3 is TGTGCCAGCAGCTTAGATCAATTACAAAATGGAGCTTTCTTT.